This T cell receptor (beta chain) was documented in a study of blood T cell repertoires in COVID-19. The wider study: COVID-19 samples from acute and convalescent phases originated in the United States, Italy and Spain.

All enrollees were roughly 18 to 89 years old and from roughly 26 US areas. Participants' reported clinical history set cohort assignment. In the original workflow: From reference gene primer amplification, estimates of nucleated cell counts were derived. Sequencing was performed with immunoSEQ multiplex PCR; in TCRdb, only in-frame clones are kept and a portion is missing. The V and J calls and clone size are taken from that table; D and trimming were inferred from the DNA. The data contain approximately 270,000 clones, approximately 90% of them singletons. This CDR3 has 17 amino acids. In germline, CDR1 is LGHNA, CDR2 YSLEER. V lost 4 bases to trimming and J lost 2 bases, with 18 bases between them.

The rearrangement joins TRBV4-3 to TRBJ2-1; perhaps TRBD2 as D (5 bases). The source is a woman younger than 45 with acute COVID-19. Material for sequencing was PBMCs or T cells enriched from blood (not recorded which). CDR3 sequence reads: CASSLFHTSGTYNEQFF. In DNA form, the CDR3 reads TGCGCCAGCAGCCTCTTTCACACTAGTGGGACCTACAATGAGCAGTTCTTC.